These T cell receptor beta chains were read from a single sample in a study of shared clonotypes between healthy human individuals. Produced via immunoSEQ multiplex PCR; TCRdb's table is partial and in-frame only. The repertoire holds about 2.4 million clones, with around nine tenths as singletons. Source material: naive CD4+ T cells sorted from blood. All receptors derive from a man between 18 and 35 years old in good health. Both conserved end residues are part of each CDR3. Each record gives: clone size, V gene, D gene, J gene, CDR3 protein, CDR3 DNA. D genes are given only for firm matches. The size of a clone is reported for some rows only, either as once, few or many, or as a class for expanded clones.

>.|TRBV29-1|.|TRBJ2-6
CSVGSGGANVLTF
TGCAGCGTTGGGTCGGGTGGGGCCAACGTCCTGACTTTC
>.|TRBV28|.|TRBJ2-7
CASSAGQREYF
TGTGCCAGCAGTGCGGGACAGAGGGAGTACTTC
>.|TRBV7-9|TRBD2|TRBJ2-3
CASSLASPSGSLKDTQYF
TGTGCCAGCAGCTTAGCTTCGCCTAGCGGGAGTCTGAAAGATACGCAGTATTTT
>.|TRBV6-5|.|TRBJ1-5
CASREYRDSNQPQHF
TGTGCCAGCAGGGAATACAGGGATAGCAATCAGCCCCAGCATTTT
>.|TRBV14|.|TRBJ1-4
CASSQDLSRDEKLFF
TGTGCCAGCAGCCAAGATTTATCCAGAGATGAAAAACTGTTTTTT
>.|TRBV6-6|TRBD2|TRBJ2-1
CASSYLAGGPYNEQFF
TGTGCCAGCAGCTACCTAGCGGGAGGGCCTTACAATGAGCAGTTCTTC
>.|TRBV10-3|TRBD1|TRBJ1-5
CAISASGGMQPQHF
TGTGCCATCAGTGCTTCAGGGGGTATGCAGCCCCAGCATTTT
>.|TRBV5-1|TRBD2|TRBJ2-3
CASSLRTSGRSTDTQYF
TGCGCCAGCAGCCTCCGGACTAGCGGGAGGTCCACAGATACGCAGTATTTT
>.|TRBV10-3|.|TRBJ1-3
CAISPDTGNTIYF
TGTGCCATCTCTCCGGATACGGGAAACACCATATATTTT
>.|TRBV12-5|.|TRBJ2-7
CASGLVHPNGGYEQYF
TGTGCTAGTGGTTTGGTACATCCCAACGGCGGCTACGAGCAGTACTTC
>once|TRBV30|TRBD1|TRBJ1-1
CAWSVQGRKTNTEAFF
TGTGCCTGGAGTGTACAGGGGCGAAAGACGAACACTGAAGCTTTCTTT
>.|TRBV10-2|.|TRBJ2-7
CARGRLGSQRYF
TGCGCCAGAGGGCGACTAGGGAGCCAACGGTACTTC
>.|TRBV6-1|.|TRBJ1-5
CASSDVGVGQPQHF
TGTGCCAGCAGTGATGTAGGGGTGGGTCAGCCCCAGCATTTT
>.|TRBV29-1|.|TRBJ1-1
CSVERTVNTEAFF
TGCAGCGTCGAAAGGACAGTGAACACTGAAGCTTTCTTT
>.|TRBV5-1|.|TRBJ2-3
CASSLSTPGTDTQYF
TGCGCCAGCAGCTTGTCTACCCCGGGCACAGATACGCAGTATTTT
>.|TRBV10-3|TRBD2|TRBJ2-2
CAISWGLAGTGELFF
TGTGCCATCAGTTGGGGACTAGCGGGGACCGGGGAGCTGTTTTTT
>.|TRBV11-2|TRBD1|TRBJ1-2
CASSLEGTGFYGYTF
TGTGCCAGCAGCTTAGAGGGGACAGGGTTCTATGGCTACACCTTC
>.|TRBV5-4|.|TRBJ2-1
CASSIGSYNEQFF
TGTGCCAGCAGCATCGGGAGCTACAATGAGCAGTTCTTC
>.|TRBV9|.|TRBJ2-3
CASSAVASASLDF
TGTGCCAGCAGCGCCGTGGCTAGCGCCTCACTAGATTTT
>.|TRBV6-1|.|TRBJ2-3
CASSDIYTDTQYF
TGTGCCAGCAGTGACATTTACACAGATACGCAGTATTTT
>.|TRBV7-2|.|TRBJ2-5
CASRLTVQETQYF
TGTGCCAGCAGGCTTACCGTCCAAGAGACCCAGTACTTC
>.|TRBV5-1|.|TRBJ1-3
CASSSKVVGNTIYF
TGCGCCAGCAGCTCCAAGGTAGTAGGAAACACCATATATTTT
>.|TRBV30|.|TRBJ1-1
CAWNKGRIEAFF
TGTGCCTGGAACAAGGGACGGATTGAAGCTTTCTTT
>.|TRBV29-1|.|TRBJ1-1
CSVDMGGSTEAFF
TGCAGCGTTGATATGGGGGGGAGTACTGAAGCTTTCTTT
>.|TRBV6-5|.|TRBJ1-1
CASSNHGAGSTEAFF
TGTGCCAGCAGTAACCACGGCGCGGGAAGCACTGAAGCTTTCTTT
>.|TRBV7-3|TRBD2|TRBJ2-3
CASSPGLAGAPGTDTQYF
TGTGCCAGCAGCCCAGGACTAGCGGGGGCCCCTGGCACAGATACGCAGTATTTT
>.|TRBV7-7|.|TRBJ2-5
CASSLEQESHETRYF
TGTGCTAGCAGCTTAGAACAGGAAAGTCATGAGACCCGGTACTTC